The present T cell receptor (beta chain) was sequenced within a study of blood T cells in healthy people across ages. Study-level findings and limits: TCR beta diversity, measured per million T cells, fell in a roughly linear way with age. CMV status of donors was unknown, possibly confounding expanded clonotype changes.

The use of a sample-barcoded 5' primer and a J-beta primer mix characterized a second PCR of about 7 to 12 cycles. From the 5' RACE reads, TCRdb called clonotypes with MiXCR, one entry per CDR3 protein. The sample comprises approximately 960,000 distinct CDR3 sequences, 25% to 30% of which are singletons, and approximately 10% rests with the top ten. The V gene lost 4 bases and the J gene lost 3 bases, with 10 bases spanning the gap. Germline V gives CDR1 SGHRS, CDR2 YFSETQ. There are 13 residues in the CDR3. On this clonotype itself: Antigen unknown.

In addition, the sample was reused for a study of T cells of mothers and their children.

The rearrangement joins TRBV5-1 to TRBJ1-1; D possibly corresponds to TRBD1 (6 bases). Sequenced: blood. This TCR came from a woman aged 40 to 50 in good health. For the CDR3, the DNA is TGCGCCAGCAGCGGGGACACCCACACTGAAGCTTTCTTT. This codes for CASSGDTHTEAFF. The entire variable domain, with the rest obtained from reference TRBV5-1 and TRBJ1-1, is as follows: KAGVTQTPRYLIKTRGQQVTLSCSPISGHRSVSWYQQTPGQGLQFLFEYFSETQRNKGNFPGRFSGRQFSNSRSEMNVSTLELGDSALYLCASSGDTHTEAFFGQGTRLTVV.